This is a list of T cell receptor beta chains from one sample in a study of blood T cell repertoires in COVID-19. The method was immunoSEQ multiplex PCR; TCRdb's version includes in-frame clones alone and lacks a portion of them. Here the sample spans 150,000 to 200,000 clones, about 88% being singletons. The source material was PBMCs or T cells enriched from blood (not recorded which). All receptors derive from a human donor with acute COVID-19. The donor label of this sample is uncertain. Each CDR3 is given without its conserved first and last residue. Fields, in order: clone size, J gene, V gene, CDR3 protein. Some rows mark clone size as missing; the rest say once, few, many or name a class of expanded clone.

once TRBJ2-5 TRBV23-1 ASSPSQIIGPGSMETQY
. TRBJ2-1 TRBV2 ASSVRGGASNEQF
. TRBJ1-5 TRBV7-2 ASSPPGGGRGHQPQH
. TRBJ2-7 TRBV28 ASSLNRGEQY
. TRBJ1-6 TRBV11-2 ASGSSYNSPLH
. TRBJ1-2 TRBV30 AWSPPWAGANYGYT
. TRBJ1-4 TRBV5-1 ASSLAQGTDEKLF
. TRBJ1-5 TRBV19 ASSIKSQPQH
few TRBJ1-5 TRBV6-5 ASSPGTVNQPQH
. TRBJ2-6 TRBV3-1/TRBV3-2 ASQGGGHSGANVLT
few TRBJ1-2 TRBV7-8 ASSLRVRDRGNYGYT
. TRBJ2-7 TRBV7-8 ASSLGDSTYEQY
. TRBJ1-2 TRBV28 ASSFSLQVYGYT
. TRBJ1-2 TRBV18 ASSGTGRYGYT
. TRBJ1-3 TRBV12-3/TRBV12-4 ASIGSSGNTIY
. TRBJ1-2 TRBV5-4 ASSLPRESYGYT
. TRBJ2-7 TRBV27 ASSLTGTGHYEQY
. TRBJ2-3 TRBV9 ASSVGLASTDTQY
. TRBJ2-2 TRBV10-2 ASSESKTRSGELF
. TRBJ1-1 TRBV30 AWSADRQRTEAF